The entry below gives a single T cell receptor beta chain sequence along with its context. The data were obtained in a study of technical replicates of blood from several donors. Repertoires were generated with immunoSEQ multiplex PCR, while TCRdb's copy carries only in-frame clones and drops some. This table holds about 80,000 clones, less than 95% found once. The ends lost 0 bases at V and 5 bases at J; junction bases unmatched: 5. The CDR3 sequence is 15 residues long. CDR1 and CDR2 from the germline V gene are SGDLS and YYNGEE. The chain has TRBV9 and TRBJ1-5, with 7 bases lining up with TRBD1. The sequencing input was T cells isolated from PBMCs. The clonotype was recovered from a human donor in good health. The CDR3 reads CASSVGGGSDQPQHF. For the CDR3, the DNA is TGTGCCAGCAGCGTAGGAGGGGGCTCGGATCAGCCCCAGCATTTT.